The rows below give T cell receptor beta chains drawn from one sample of a study of T cells in Graves' hyperthyroidism and ophthalmopathy. TCRdb itself ran the multiplex PCR reads through MiXCR, one entry per CDR3 protein. The sample carries approximately 600,000 distinct CDR3 sequences, 15% to 20% recorded once. Material for sequencing was blood. The receptors come from a woman younger than 45 with Graves' hyperthyroidism. CDR3s include the opening cysteine and the closing phenylalanine or tryptophan. Each record gives: D gene, V gene, clone size, J gene, CDR3 protein, CDR3 DNA. A D gene is named only where the DNA matches it firmly. Size is stated for part of the rows, as once, few or many counts, or as a class when the clone is expanded.

d_gene: .
v_gene: TRBV7-6
abundance: many
j_gene: TRBJ2-5
CDR3aa: CASSQDIGETQYF
CDR3nt: TGTGCCAGCAGCCAGGACATAGGGGAGACCCAGTACTTC

d_gene: TRBD2
v_gene: TRBV3-1
abundance: many
j_gene: TRBJ2-2
CDR3aa: CASSQEELVAGVPGELFF
CDR3nt: TGTGCCAGCAGCCAAGAAGAGTTAGTAGCGGGAGTTCCCGGGGAGCTGTTTTTT

d_gene: .
v_gene: TRBV19
abundance: few
j_gene: TRBJ2-5
CDR3aa: CASSKLDQETQYF
CDR3nt: TGTGCCAGTAGTAAGCTTGATCAAGAGACCCAGTACTTC

d_gene: .
v_gene: TRBV18
abundance: many
j_gene: TRBJ1-1
CDR3aa: CASSPLHQGRAEAFF
CDR3nt: TGTGCCAGCTCACCACTTCATCAGGGACGGGCTGAAGCTTTCTTT

d_gene: .
v_gene: TRBV20-1
abundance: few
j_gene: TRBJ1-4
CDR3aa: CSASHAEGGNEKLFF
CDR3nt: TGCAGTGCTAGCCATGCCGAGGGTGGAAATGAAAAACTGTTTTTT

d_gene: .
v_gene: TRBV3-1
abundance: many
j_gene: TRBJ2-7
CDR3aa: CASSQVANYEQYF
CDR3nt: TGTGCCAGCAGCCAAGTGGCTAACTACGAGCAGTACTTC

d_gene: TRBD1
v_gene: TRBV20-1
abundance: many
j_gene: TRBJ1-2
CDR3aa: CSATKGGQGYGYTF
CDR3nt: TGCAGTGCTACCAAGGGGGGACAGGGCTATGGCTACACCTTC

d_gene: TRBD1
v_gene: TRBV6-2/TRBV6-3
abundance: .
j_gene: TRBJ1-3
CDR3aa: CASSARTGGVSSGNTIYF
CDR3nt: TGTGCCAGCAGTGCGCGGACAGGGGGCGTCTCCTCTGGAAACACCATATATTTT

d_gene: .
v_gene: TRBV29-1
abundance: .
j_gene: TRBJ1-4
CDR3aa: CSVVRTDEKLFF
CDR3nt: TGCAGCGTTGTTCGGACGGATGAAAAACTGTTTTTT

d_gene: TRBD1
v_gene: TRBV27
abundance: many
j_gene: TRBJ1-2
CDR3aa: CASSSDRGWYGYTF
CDR3nt: TGTGCCAGCAGTTCGGACAGGGGATGGTATGGCTACACCTTC

d_gene: .
v_gene: TRBV5-1
abundance: few
j_gene: TRBJ2-6
CDR3aa: CASSLVSTSGANVLTF
CDR3nt: TGCGCCAGCAGCTTGGTCTCCACCTCTGGGGCCAACGTCCTGACTTTC

d_gene: .
v_gene: TRBV5-5
abundance: .
j_gene: TRBJ1-1
CDR3aa: CASSSDGYTEAFF
CDR3nt: TGTGCCAGCAGCTCCGACGGGTACACTGAAGCTTTCTTT

d_gene: .
v_gene: TRBV12-3/TRBV12-4
abundance: few
j_gene: TRBJ2-2
CDR3aa: CGAGPSVQTGELFF
CDR3nt: TGTGGGGCGGGGCCCTCTGTACAAACCGGGGAGCTGTTTTTT

d_gene: .
v_gene: TRBV4-3
abundance: few
j_gene: TRBJ2-4
CDR3aa: CASSQDVLNIQYF
CDR3nt: TGCGCCAGCAGCCAAGATGTCCTAAACATTCAGTACTTC

d_gene: .
v_gene: TRBV20-1
abundance: .
j_gene: TRBJ1-2
CDR3aa: CSARGSDTNYGYTF
CDR3nt: TGCAGTGCTAGAGGGTCAGATACTAACTATGGCTACACCTTC

d_gene: TRBD2
v_gene: TRBV7-2
abundance: .
j_gene: TRBJ2-3
CDR3aa: CASSLILAGGTDTQYF
CDR3nt: TGTGCCAGCAGCTTGATACTAGCGGGGGGCACAGATACGCAGTATTTT

d_gene: TRBD2
v_gene: TRBV7-8
abundance: .
j_gene: TRBJ2-1
CDR3aa: CASSGTSGRAGGEQFF
CDR3nt: TGTGCCAGCAGCGGCACTAGCGGGAGGGCCGGGGGTGAGCAGTTCTTC

d_gene: TRBD2
v_gene: TRBV20-1
abundance: .
j_gene: TRBJ2-3
CDR3aa: CSARDLLAGYTDTQYF
CDR3nt: TGCAGTGCTAGAGACCTACTAGCGGGGTACACAGATACGCAGTATTTT

d_gene: .
v_gene: TRBV29-1
abundance: .
j_gene: TRBJ2-7
CDR3aa: CSVGGTVRDEQYF
CDR3nt: TGCAGCGTTGGGGGGACTGTGAGAGACGAGCAGTACTTC

d_gene: .
v_gene: TRBV12-3/TRBV12-4
abundance: many
j_gene: TRBJ1-1
CDR3aa: CASSFSRMNTEAFF
CDR3nt: TGTGCCAGCAGTTTCAGTCGGATGAACACTGAAGCTTTCTTT

d_gene: .
v_gene: TRBV2
abundance: .
j_gene: TRBJ2-3
CDR3aa: CASGEGQLRNTQYF
CDR3nt: TGTGCCAGCGGGGAGGGACAACTAAGAAATACGCAGTATTTT

d_gene: .
v_gene: TRBV4-3
abundance: many
j_gene: TRBJ1-2
CDR3aa: CASSQEKQYGYTF
CDR3nt: TGCGCCAGCAGCCAAGAAAAACAATATGGCTACACCTTC

d_gene: .
v_gene: TRBV7-6
abundance: many
j_gene: TRBJ2-7
CDR3aa: CASSLAKGTSYEQYF
CDR3nt: TGTGCCAGCAGCTTAGCGAAAGGGACCTCCTACGAGCAGTACTTC

d_gene: .
v_gene: TRBV6-1
abundance: many
j_gene: TRBJ2-3
CDR3aa: CASRGGNADTQYF
CDR3nt: TGTGCCAGCAGGGGCGGGAACGCAGATACGCAGTATTTT

d_gene: .
v_gene: TRBV10-3
abundance: many
j_gene: TRBJ2-7
CDR3aa: CAISEFASVEGGEQYF
CDR3nt: TGTGCCATCAGTGAATTCGCTAGCGTCGAAGGCGGCGAGCAGTACTTC

d_gene: .
v_gene: TRBV29-1
abundance: few
j_gene: TRBJ2-7
CDR3aa: CSVVKGLYEQYF
CDR3nt: TGCAGCGTTGTGAAGGGCTTGTACGAGCAGTACTTC

d_gene: .
v_gene: TRBV18
abundance: many
j_gene: TRBJ2-1
CDR3aa: CASSPRQVYNEQFF
CDR3nt: TGTGCCAGCTCACCACGGCAGGTTTACAATGAGCAGTTCTTC

d_gene: TRBD1
v_gene: TRBV30
abundance: many
j_gene: TRBJ2-7
CDR3aa: CAWTDRETYEQYF
CDR3nt: TGTGCCTGGACGGACAGGGAGACCTACGAGCAGTACTTC

d_gene: .
v_gene: TRBV7-3
abundance: many
j_gene: TRBJ2-5
CDR3aa: CASSLGGSLGETQYF
CDR3nt: TGTGCCAGCAGCTTAGGCGGGTCCCTTGGTGAGACCCAGTACTTC

d_gene: .
v_gene: TRBV11-1
abundance: few
j_gene: TRBJ2-5
CDR3aa: CASSLALGLQETQYF
CDR3nt: TGTGCCAGCAGCTTAGCGCTAGGACTACAAGAGACCCAGTACTTC

d_gene: .
v_gene: TRBV7-9
abundance: .
j_gene: TRBJ2-2
CDR3aa: CASSLAGGRGSTGELFF
CDR3nt: TGTGCCAGCAGCTTAGCTGGTGGCAGGGGAAGTACCGGGGAGCTGTTTTTT

d_gene: .
v_gene: TRBV6-1
abundance: .
j_gene: TRBJ2-7
CDR3aa: CASSHPGSVSYEQYF
CDR3nt: TGTGCCAGCAGTCACCCCGGCTCAGTCTCCTACGAGCAGTACTTC

d_gene: .
v_gene: TRBV9
abundance: many
j_gene: TRBJ2-1
CDR3aa: CASSPGSGYNEQFF
CDR3nt: TGTGCCAGCAGCCCCGGTAGCGGTTACAATGAGCAGTTCTTC

d_gene: TRBD2
v_gene: TRBV7-3
abundance: many
j_gene: TRBJ2-1
CDR3aa: CASSPTSGSDEQFF
CDR3nt: TGTGCCAGCAGCCCGACTAGCGGGAGCGATGAGCAGTTCTTC

d_gene: TRBD1
v_gene: TRBV6-1
abundance: .
j_gene: TRBJ2-1
CDR3aa: CASRDREVQNEQFF
CDR3nt: TGTGCCAGCCGGGACAGGGAGGTTCAGAATGAGCAGTTCTTC

d_gene: TRBD1
v_gene: TRBV28
abundance: many
j_gene: TRBJ2-3
CDR3aa: CASSPTGGGERTDTQYF
CDR3nt: TGTGCCAGCAGTCCTACAGGGGGCGGGGAGAGGACAGATACGCAGTATTTT

d_gene: TRBD2
v_gene: TRBV15
abundance: many
j_gene: TRBJ2-5
CDR3aa: CATSRDYGRAKETQYF
CDR3nt: TGTGCCACCAGCAGAGATTACGGGAGGGCCAAAGAGACCCAGTACTTC

d_gene: .
v_gene: TRBV3-1
abundance: many
j_gene: TRBJ1-1
CDR3aa: CASSQLTGEAFF
CDR3nt: TGTGCCAGCAGCCAATTGACAGGAGAGGCTTTCTTT

d_gene: .
v_gene: TRBV27
abundance: many
j_gene: TRBJ2-5
CDR3aa: CASSSPRTAQETQYF
CDR3nt: TGTGCCAGCAGTTCCCCTCGGACAGCCCAAGAGACCCAGTACTTC

d_gene: .
v_gene: TRBV13
abundance: many
j_gene: TRBJ2-1
CDR3aa: CASSLGGGGDEQFF
CDR3nt: TGTGCCAGCAGCTTAGGAGGGGGAGGGGATGAGCAGTTCTTC

d_gene: .
v_gene: TRBV28
abundance: many
j_gene: TRBJ2-7
CDR3aa: CASSFRAGEQYF
CDR3nt: TGTGCCAGCAGTTTCAGGGCAGGGGAGCAGTACTTC

d_gene: .
v_gene: TRBV7-9
abundance: few
j_gene: TRBJ1-1
CDR3aa: CASSLGGRVRQNTEAFF
CDR3nt: TGTGCCAGCAGCTTAGGCGGCAGAGTCCGCCAGAACACTGAAGCTTTCTTT

d_gene: .
v_gene: TRBV28
abundance: .
j_gene: TRBJ1-5
CDR3aa: CASSLSSGARNQPQHF
CDR3nt: TGTGCCAGCAGTTTATCCTCAGGGGCGCGCAATCAGCCCCAGCATTTT

d_gene: TRBD1
v_gene: TRBV2
abundance: many
j_gene: TRBJ2-5
CDR3aa: CASSELGTAQETQYF
CDR3nt: TGTGCCAGCAGTGAATTGGGGACAGCCCAAGAGACCCAGTACTTC

d_gene: TRBD2
v_gene: TRBV6-2/TRBV6-3
abundance: .
j_gene: TRBJ2-2
CDR3aa: CASSYPPGRARSGELFF
CDR3nt: TGTGCCAGCAGTTACCCCCCCGGGAGGGCCAGGTCCGGGGAGCTGTTTTTT

d_gene: TRBD1
v_gene: TRBV27
abundance: many
j_gene: TRBJ1-1
CDR3aa: CASSSTGGAEAFF
CDR3nt: TGTGCCAGCAGTTCTACAGGGGGTGCTGAAGCTTTCTTT

d_gene: TRBD2
v_gene: TRBV7-9
abundance: many
j_gene: TRBJ2-1
CDR3aa: CASSDTSGRAYNEQFF
CDR3nt: TGTGCCAGCAGCGACACTAGCGGGAGGGCCTACAATGAGCAGTTCTTC

d_gene: .
v_gene: TRBV19
abundance: .
j_gene: TRBJ2-1
CDR3aa: CASSTAVPGLKRGRNEQFF
CDR3nt: TGTGCCAGTAGTACCGCTGTCCCGGGACTCAAACGTGGGAGGAATGAGCAGTTCTTC

d_gene: TRBD2
v_gene: TRBV11-2
abundance: many
j_gene: TRBJ2-3
CDR3aa: CATPPGGPTDTQYF
CDR3nt: TGTGCCACCCCCCCGGGGGGACCCACAGATACGCAGTATTTT